These 3 T cell receptor beta chains came from one sample sequenced in a study of CD8 T cells in ankylosing spondylitis. TCRdb ran MiXCR on the 5' RACE reads and lists one entry per CDR3 protein. The data contain approximately 140,000 distinct CDR3 sequences, approximately 48% of them seen just once; the ten biggest clones take up around 15%. Sequenced sample: synovial fluid, either unsorted or a sorted T cell fraction (not recorded which). All receptors come from a male donor with ankylosing spondylitis.

At least ten counts were recorded for this clonotype. CDR3: CASSVGTGDHNEQFF. The CDR3 nucleotides are TGTGCCAGCAGTGTCGGGACAGGGGACCACAATGAGCAGTTCTTC. The gene calls are TRBV6-4 and TRBJ2-1; the match to TRBD1 covers 10 bases. CDR3 length equals 15 residues. With 4 bases clipped from V and 5 bases from J, the junction kept 5 bases outside the gene matches. In germline, CDR1 is MRHNA, CDR2 SNTAGT.

The table lists this clonotype with a count of one. V gene TRBV6-2 or TRBV6-3 combines with J gene TRBJ1-6, with TRBD1 identical over 9 bases. This CDR3 spans 23 amino acids. The germline V gene encodes CDR1 MNHEY and CDR2 SVGEGT. Trimming took 2 bases from V and 0 from J; bases not matched to a gene: 20. Here the CDR3 reads CASSYPGQGTPQTGSSYNSPLHF. CDR3 nucleotides: TGTGCCAGCAGTTACCCAGGACAGGGGACACCCCAGACGGGAAGCTCCTATAATTCACCCCTCCACTTT.

The rearrangement uses TRBV20-1 and TRBJ1-1; D is uncertain. The CDR3 totals 12 residues. V was clipped by 5 bases and J by 0 bases, with 7 bases between them. Germline CDR1 and CDR2: DFQATT and SNEGSKA (reference sequence). CDR3 nucleotides: TGCAGTGCTCCGGCAGTGAACACTGAAGCTTTCTTT. Protein sequence: CSAPAVNTEAFF.